This passage covers 31 T cell receptor beta chains from one sample sequenced in a study of blood T cells in healthy people across ages. Primed by a sample-barcoded 5' primer and a J-beta primer mix, a second PCR proceeded for about 7 to 11 cycles. Each CDR3 protein gets one entry after TCRdb re-called the 5' RACE reads with MiXCR. The repertoire includes 1.5 million or so distinct CDR3 sequences, under 55% of them detected once, and about 4.1% sits in the top ten. Sequencing used blood. All receptors derive from a woman younger than 30 in good health.

V gene TRBV19 combines with J gene TRBJ1-2; the match to TRBD1 covers 8 bases. The junction had 6 bases not matched to a gene; V was cut back by 10 bases and J by 2 bases. The CDR3 sequence is 13 residues long. Germline V gene sequence: CDR1 LNHDA, CDR2 SQIVND (reference sequence). The CDR3 bases are TGTGCCACTGGGGGACAGGACAACTATGGCTACACCTTC. Amino acids: CATGGQDNYGYTF.

V is TRBV20-1 and J is TRBJ2-3; 10 nucleotides match TRBD2. The CDR3 consists of 14 residues. Germline V CDR1 and CDR2: DFQATT, SNEGSKA (reference sequence). With V trimmed by 5 bases and J by 5 bases, 7 bases remained unmatched. CDR3 sequence (DNA): TGCAGTGCTGCCCTAGCGGGGGCGGGAGATACGCAGTATTTT. Translation: CSAALAGAGDTQYF.

V is TRBV7-8 and J is TRBJ1-5; D may be TRBD1 (5 bases). The CDR3 runs 15 residues. Deletions cut 5 bases from V and 2 bases from J, with 13 bases between. CDR1 and CDR2 (germline): SGHVS, FQNEAQ. The CDR3 nucleotides read TGTGCCAGCAGCCCTATCGGGGGGGGCAATCAGCCCCAGCATTTT. Amino acids: CASSPIGGGNQPQHF.

This clonotype was seen only a few times. The chain joins TRBV28 to TRBJ1-1; a weak D match, TRBD1 (6 bases). This CDR3 is 13 amino acids long. Germline lookup yields CDR1 MDHEN and CDR2 SYDVKM. V was clipped by 5 bases and J by 4 bases, with 11 bases between them. The CDR3 coding sequence is TGTGCCAGCAGTACAGGGCGGTCCACTGAAGCTTTCTTT. It specifies CASSTGRSTEAFF.

This clonotype was seen a single time. Its ends do not fully match the called genes, so a read error is possible. As DNA, the CDR3 is TGTGCCAGCAAAGGGAGCTCCTACGAGGAGTACTTC. Protein sequence: CASKGSSYEEYF. The chain couples TRBV12-3 or TRBV12-4 to TRBJ2-7; D is perhaps TRBD2 (5 bases). The CDR3 consists of 12 residues.

This clonotype was seen a handful of times. This rearrangement joins TRBV6-5 to TRBJ1-2; D not certain. V was pared by 0 bases and J by 2 bases, with 13 bases between. The CDR3 extends over 16 amino acids. Germline V lookup: CDR1 MNHEY, CDR2 SVGAGI. The CDR3 DNA follows: TGTGCCAGCAGTTACTCGGGTGCAGAGCCCAACTATGGCTACACCTTC. It translates to CASSYSGAEPNYGYTF.

This clonotype was recorded a few times. The chain uses TRBV5-1 and TRBJ2-3; D might be TRBD1 or TRBD2, each matching 5 bases. The CDR3 runs 13 residues. V lost 4 bases to trimming and J lost 6 bases, with 12 bases between them. CDR1 and CDR2 (germline): SGHRS, YFSETQ. CDR3 amino acids: CASSLGTADTQYF. The CDR3 DNA sequence: TGCGCCAGCAGCCTTGGGACGGCGGATACGCAGTATTTT.

Regarding this clonotype: Given a much more abundant clone one base away, this may be a read error. The gene calls are TRBV2 and TRBJ2-3, with TRBD2 matching 10 bases. Germline CDR1 and CDR2: SNHLY and FYNNEI. V lost 0 bases, J lost 3 bases, and 0 bases stayed unmatched. The CDR3 runs to 15 residues. CDR3 residues: CASSEALAGTDTQYF. The CDR3 DNA sequence: TGTGCCAGCAGTGAAGCACTAGCGGGGACAGATACGCAGTATTTT.

CDR3 sequence: CASSEIWGQGAYNEQFF. In nucleotides, the CDR3 is TGTGCCAGCAGTGAAATCTGGGGACAGGGGGCCTACAATGAGCAGTTCTTC. This rearrangement joins TRBV6-1 to TRBJ2-1, with 11 nucleotides matching TRBD1. Germline CDR1 reads MNHNS; CDR2 reads SASEGT. This CDR3 comprises 17 residues. V lost 2 bases, J lost 2 bases, and 5 bases stayed unmatched.

Worth noting for this clonotype: A clone one base away is much larger, so this may be a read error. The rearrangement links TRBV20-1 to TRBJ2-7; D is ambiguous. This CDR3 has 13 amino acids. The germline V gene encodes CDR1 DFQATT and CDR2 SNEGSKA (reference sequence). This CDR3 is CSATPQSSDEQYF. DNA for the CDR3: TGCAGTGCTACCCCACAGAGCTCCGACGAGCAGTACTTC.

The rearrangement links TRBV12-3 or TRBV12-4 to TRBJ1-1; D not certain. This CDR3 has 15 amino acids. Between the trimmed V and J ends, which lost 5 bases and 6 bases, there was a span of 19 bases. The CDR3 is CASSLEATVTAEAFF. DNA for the CDR3: TGTGCCAGCAGTCTAGAGGCAACGGTCACCGCTGAAGCTTTCTTT.

The V gene is TRBV20-1, the J gene TRBJ2-3, with D perhaps matching TRBD2 (6 bases). Germline-derived CDR1 and CDR2 are DFQATT and SNEGSKA (reference sequence). This CDR3 region has 18 residues. Trimming took 2 bases from V and 5 from J, leaving 26 bases between them. The CDR3, as DNA: TGCAGTGCTAGACTGCCATCAGGAGGGCCCTTTCTAGGAGATACGCAGTATTTT. Translating it yields CSARLPSGGPFLGDTQYF.

The rearrangement links TRBV6-1 to TRBJ2-7; 9 nucleotides align to TRBD2. The V segment lost 6 bases and the J segment 2 bases; nucleotides outside the gene matches: 8. Germline V gene data show CDR1 as MNHNS and CDR2 as SASEGT. CDR3 length: 15 amino acids. The CDR3, as DNA: TGTGCCAGCAGCGCCGTGACTAGCGGCACCTACGAGCAGTACTTC. Translated: CASSAVTSGTYEQYF.

The chain combines TRBV5-1 with TRBJ1-5; 9 nucleotides align to TRBD1. The CDR3 consists of 16 residues. CDR1 SGHRS and CDR2 YFSETQ come from the germline V gene. The V segment lost 0 bases and the J segment 7 bases; nucleotides outside the gene matches: 8. CDR3 nucleotides: TGCGCCAGCAGCTTGGGGGACAGGGCGGGTGGACAGCCCCAGCATTTT. This translates into CASSLGDRAGGQPQHF.

This clonotype was recorded a few times. The gene calls are TRBV20-1 and TRBJ2-5, with 10 bases that match TRBD2. Judging by the DNA end, TRBJ2-7 fits better; the J call may be wrong. This CDR3 has 15 amino acids. Germline V gene data show CDR1 as DFQATT and CDR2 as SNEGSKA (reference sequence). The CDR3 bases are TGCAGTGCCCTACCCCTAGCGGGAGAAACGGGCGAGCAGTACTTC. Translating gives CSALPLAGETGEQYF.

This clonotype showed up many times. The chain employs TRBV29-1 and TRBJ2-4; D tentatively reads TRBD1 or TRBD2 (5 bases each). Germline V CDR1 and CDR2: SQVTM, ANQGSEA. V was trimmed by 4 bases and J by 0 bases, leaving 7 bases between them. This CDR3 region has 13 residues. CDR3 region: CSVGGIAKNIQYF. The CDR3 DNA reads TGCAGCGTTGGGGGGATAGCCAAAAACATTCAGTACTTC. Supplemented by reference TRBV29-1 and TRBJ2-4, the full variable domain reads SAVISQKPSRDICQRGTSLTIQCQVDSQVTMMFWYRQQPGQSLTLIATANQGSEATYESGFVIDKFPISRPNLTFSTLTVSNMSPEDSSIYLCSVGGIAKNIQYFGAGTRLSVL.

The J gene is TRBJ2-3, the V gene TRBV28, with no clear D. This CDR3 contains 12 residues. Germline V gene sequence: CDR1 MDHEN, CDR2 SYDVKM. Trimming stripped 1 base from V and 12 bases from J, with 11 bases between. The CDR3 region is CASSLSDLRQYF. The CDR3 nucleotides are TGTGCCAGCAGTTTATCCGATTTGAGACAGTATTTT.

This clonotype showed up just a few times. CDR3 bases: TGTGCCAGCAGCCCGACGAGACTAGCGGGGGGGCGTCCAGATACGCAGTATTTT. It specifies CASSPTRLAGGRPDTQYF. This chain joins TRBV7-2 and TRBJ2-3; 14 bases agree with TRBD2. The CDR3 is 18 residues long. Germline loops: CDR1 SGHTA, CDR2 FQGNSA. V lost 5 bases, J lost 4 bases, and 11 bases stayed unmatched.

The chain joins TRBV6-5 to TRBJ2-1; D ambiguous. Germline assignment: CDR1 MNHEY and CDR2 SVGAGI. The CDR3 is 16 amino acids. V dropped 4 bases and J dropped 0 bases, with 13 bases sitting between them. The CDR3 bases are TGTGCCAGCAGTTGGCGCCCGGTAGGCTCCTACAATGAGCAGTTCTTC. Protein sequence: CASSWRPVGSYNEQFF.

On this clonotype: This may stem from a read error, because a much larger clone lies one nucleotide away. The CDR3 loop reads CVSSLGGTGSYNEQFF. For the CDR3, the DNA is TGTGTCAGCAGCTTAGGAGGGACAGGGTCCTACAATGAGCAGTTCTTC. The chain has TRBV7-8 and TRBJ2-1; 9 bases agree with TRBD1. Germline assignment: CDR1 SGHVS and CDR2 FQNEAQ. The CDR3 totals 16 residues.

The CDR3 sequence: CASSGTGGETQYF. In nucleotides, the CDR3 is TGTGCCAGCAGTGGGACAGGGGGAGAGACCCAGTACTTC. This chain links TRBV6-4 with TRBJ2-7; 10 bases align to TRBD1. The J call may be mistaken, given a closer DNA end match to TRBJ2-5. The CDR3 totals 13 residues. Germline V CDR1 and CDR2: MRHNA, SNTAGT.

The gene calls are TRBV6-2 or TRBV6-3 and TRBJ2-1, with TRBD2 matching 7 bases. Germline V gene lookup returns CDR1 MNHEY and CDR2 SVGEGT. The CDR3 covers 18 residues. After removal of 2 bases from V and 5 bases from J, the junction contained 15 bases not matched to a gene. The CDR3 sequence: CASSYPLASRESHNEQFF. The DNA of the CDR3 is TGTGCCAGCAGTTACCCCTTAGCGTCGCGGGAGAGTCACAATGAGCAGTTCTTC.

The rearrangement joins TRBV14 to TRBJ2-7, with a weak D call TRBD1 (5 bases). The germline V gene has CDR1 SGHDN and CDR2 FVKESK. CDR3 length: 13 residues. Trimming cost V 4 bases and J 9 bases, with 16 bases left between them. The CDR3 coding sequence is TGTGCCAGCAGCCCCTACGGACAAGTGCCGCAGTACTTC. Translation: CASSPYGQVPQYF.

The chain combines TRBV27 with TRBJ1-3; TRBD1 is a possible D gene (6 bases). This CDR3 is built from 15 residues. Germline CDR1 reads MNHEY; CDR2 reads SMNVEV (reference sequence). V was clipped by 4 bases and J by 2 bases, with 12 bases between them. The CDR3 region is CASSSGTFTGNTIYF. The CDR3 DNA reads as TGTGCCAGCAGTTCTGGGACATTCACTGGAAACACCATATATTTT.

The genes are TRBV30 and TRBJ2-5; 8 bases line up with TRBD1. The V and J ends lost 2 bases and 4 bases, in that order; junction bases with no gene match: 6. CDR1 GTSNPN and CDR2 SVGIG come from the germline V gene (reference sequence). This CDR3 spans 14 amino acids. The DNA for the CDR3 is TGTGCCTGGAGTCGGACAGGGTTCGTAGAGACCCAGTACTTC. Amino acid sequence: CAWSRTGFVETQYF.

This clonotype was picked up a small number of times. The chain joins TRBV6-2 or TRBV6-3 to TRBJ2-1; 9 bases line up with TRBD2. V trimming: 7 bases; J trimming: 0 bases; junction bases outside the gene matches: 4. Germline V gives CDR1 MNHEY, CDR2 SVGEGT. The CDR3 spans 15 residues. CDR3 in DNA: TGTGCCAGCATAGCGGGGGCCTTCTCCTACAATGAGCAGTTCTTC. It specifies CASIAGAFSYNEQFF.

The V call is TRBV6-6, the J call TRBJ1-5, with TRBD1 matching over 7 bases. Germline V gene lookup returns CDR1 MNHNY and CDR2 SVGAGI (reference sequence). CDR3 length: 16 residues. The trim removed 2 bases at V and 0 bases at J, leaving 4 bases unmatched. The DNA of the CDR3 is TGTGCCAGCAGTTACGAGGGGGCGCTTAGCAATCAGCCCCAGCATTTT. As protein: CASSYEGALSNQPQHF.

A word on this clonotype: The germline gene is not matched at one end of the junction; a read error may be the cause. The rearrangement joins TRBV13 to TRBJ2-1; D uncertain. Germline CDR1 PRHDT, CDR2 FYEKMQ (reference sequence). The CDR3 is 13 residues long. This CDR3 is CASSVGHSNEQFF. The CDR3 DNA is TGTGCCAGCAGCGTAGGCCACAGCAATGAGCAGTTCTTC.

V gene TRBV21-1 combines with J gene TRBJ1-5; TRBD1, the D gene given by the table, was not confirmed from the DNA. TRBV21-1 is a pseudogene. The CDR3 loop spans 14 amino acids. For the CDR3, the DNA is TGTGCCAGCGAGGACAGGCATAGCAATCAGCCCCGGCATTTT. As protein: CASEDRHSNQPRHF.

V is TRBV20-1 and J is TRBJ1-5; D may be TRBD1 (5 bases). The CDR3 runs to 13 residues. The ends were cut back, 1 base at V and 3 bases at J, with 7 bases in the middle. Germline CDR1 reads DFQATT; CDR2 reads SNEGSKA (reference sequence). The CDR3 nucleotides are TGCAGTGCTAGAGGCAGGGACAATCAGCCCCAGCATTTT. This translates into CSARGRDNQPQHF.

This clonotype was observed a handful of times. The chain links TRBV6-5 to TRBJ1-2; TRBD1 aligns across 8 bases. CDR1 and CDR2 from the germline V gene are MNHEY and SVGAGI. The V segment lost 7 bases and the J segment 6 bases; nucleotides outside the gene matches: 7. This CDR3 has 13 residues. This CDR3 is CASTNRQGHGYTF. For the CDR3, the DNA is TGTGCCAGCACAAACCGACAGGGGCATGGCTACACCTTC.